This T cell receptor beta chain was profiled in a study of CD8 T cells in Susac syndrome (dated by TCRdb to the late 2010s). Describing the broader study: Repertoire sequencing was used to test whether CD8+ T cell activation and differentiation in Susac syndrome was antigen driven.

High-throughput TCR beta sequencing profiled peripheral blood CD8+ and CD4+ T cells from healthy donors, Susac syndrome patients and multiple sclerosis patients. The multiple sclerosis controls were treatment-naive patients who had stable or active relapsing-remitting disease and met the revised McDonald criteria. Bulk CD8+ and CD4+ T cells were purified magnetically by negative isolation, whereas CD8+ TEMRA cells were enriched by FACS. Blood was collected in EDTA tubes and processed within 24 hours, with PBMCs isolated through density gradient centrifugation. PBMCs intended for TCR sequencing were frozen in liquid nitrogen and were later thawed in a 37 degrees C water bath. The sorted or isolated CD4+, CD8+ and CD8+ TEMRA cells had a purity of 90% or higher. As regards this clonotype: There is no known antigen for this receptor. It has no much larger one-base neighbor in the sample; base qualities were not kept.

RNA was extracted using the RNeasy kit, and about 0.5 to 1 ug of the RNA was reverse transcribed with random hexamers. The immunoSEQ multiplex PCR assay, which covers 54 Vbeta and 13 Jbeta segments, was used to amplify TCR beta CDR3 regions. PCR amplification bias was corrected using a synthetic template baseline for primer optimization and computational correction. Turning to the authors' computational methods: Reads were annotated to V, D and J genes according to IMGT and were analyzed with immunoSEQ Analyzer, with only productive sequences retained. Clonality was computed as one minus Shannon entropy normalized by log2 of the number of productive unique sequences. Public and private clones were assessed among the 100 most prevalent clones of each patient and control. Clones were defined as Susac-specific when absent from the healthy and MS cohorts, from 1,000 to 1,100 published viral clones and from other ImmuneACCESS disease sequences. TCRdb reworked the public reads: Q25 trimming with fastp, MiXCR clone assembly, productive beta chains retained. Every distinct CDR3 protein forms one entry, paired with its most common genes and DNA. For this entry, the V and J calls and clone size follow TCRdb and not the study's own pipeline. This sample has 200,000 to 250,000 distinct CDR3 sequences in its table, and 95% of those were observed once. The ten largest clones take up about 0.091% of the sample.

As encoded in the germline V gene (reference sequence), CDR1 is LGHDT while CDR2 is YNNKEL. Taken from cysteine to phenylalanine, the CDR3 has 13 residues. This entry keeps only the CDR3 DNA: 39 bases, framed from base 1. V sheds 6 bases and J sheds 5 bases, leaving 11 bases between their ends. The paper's findings and limits, for the study overall: The TCR sequencing and HLA analysis was acknowledged to have included a relatively small number of individuals.

This sequence uses TRBV3-1 and TRBJ2-1; the D segment cannot be called with confidence. The TCR originated in a human donor with multiple sclerosis. The sample was CD4+ T cells from PBMCs. In nucleotide form, the sequence is TGTGCCAGCAGAGTCGCTAACAACAATGAGCAGTTCTTC. Its protein is CASRVANNNEQFF.